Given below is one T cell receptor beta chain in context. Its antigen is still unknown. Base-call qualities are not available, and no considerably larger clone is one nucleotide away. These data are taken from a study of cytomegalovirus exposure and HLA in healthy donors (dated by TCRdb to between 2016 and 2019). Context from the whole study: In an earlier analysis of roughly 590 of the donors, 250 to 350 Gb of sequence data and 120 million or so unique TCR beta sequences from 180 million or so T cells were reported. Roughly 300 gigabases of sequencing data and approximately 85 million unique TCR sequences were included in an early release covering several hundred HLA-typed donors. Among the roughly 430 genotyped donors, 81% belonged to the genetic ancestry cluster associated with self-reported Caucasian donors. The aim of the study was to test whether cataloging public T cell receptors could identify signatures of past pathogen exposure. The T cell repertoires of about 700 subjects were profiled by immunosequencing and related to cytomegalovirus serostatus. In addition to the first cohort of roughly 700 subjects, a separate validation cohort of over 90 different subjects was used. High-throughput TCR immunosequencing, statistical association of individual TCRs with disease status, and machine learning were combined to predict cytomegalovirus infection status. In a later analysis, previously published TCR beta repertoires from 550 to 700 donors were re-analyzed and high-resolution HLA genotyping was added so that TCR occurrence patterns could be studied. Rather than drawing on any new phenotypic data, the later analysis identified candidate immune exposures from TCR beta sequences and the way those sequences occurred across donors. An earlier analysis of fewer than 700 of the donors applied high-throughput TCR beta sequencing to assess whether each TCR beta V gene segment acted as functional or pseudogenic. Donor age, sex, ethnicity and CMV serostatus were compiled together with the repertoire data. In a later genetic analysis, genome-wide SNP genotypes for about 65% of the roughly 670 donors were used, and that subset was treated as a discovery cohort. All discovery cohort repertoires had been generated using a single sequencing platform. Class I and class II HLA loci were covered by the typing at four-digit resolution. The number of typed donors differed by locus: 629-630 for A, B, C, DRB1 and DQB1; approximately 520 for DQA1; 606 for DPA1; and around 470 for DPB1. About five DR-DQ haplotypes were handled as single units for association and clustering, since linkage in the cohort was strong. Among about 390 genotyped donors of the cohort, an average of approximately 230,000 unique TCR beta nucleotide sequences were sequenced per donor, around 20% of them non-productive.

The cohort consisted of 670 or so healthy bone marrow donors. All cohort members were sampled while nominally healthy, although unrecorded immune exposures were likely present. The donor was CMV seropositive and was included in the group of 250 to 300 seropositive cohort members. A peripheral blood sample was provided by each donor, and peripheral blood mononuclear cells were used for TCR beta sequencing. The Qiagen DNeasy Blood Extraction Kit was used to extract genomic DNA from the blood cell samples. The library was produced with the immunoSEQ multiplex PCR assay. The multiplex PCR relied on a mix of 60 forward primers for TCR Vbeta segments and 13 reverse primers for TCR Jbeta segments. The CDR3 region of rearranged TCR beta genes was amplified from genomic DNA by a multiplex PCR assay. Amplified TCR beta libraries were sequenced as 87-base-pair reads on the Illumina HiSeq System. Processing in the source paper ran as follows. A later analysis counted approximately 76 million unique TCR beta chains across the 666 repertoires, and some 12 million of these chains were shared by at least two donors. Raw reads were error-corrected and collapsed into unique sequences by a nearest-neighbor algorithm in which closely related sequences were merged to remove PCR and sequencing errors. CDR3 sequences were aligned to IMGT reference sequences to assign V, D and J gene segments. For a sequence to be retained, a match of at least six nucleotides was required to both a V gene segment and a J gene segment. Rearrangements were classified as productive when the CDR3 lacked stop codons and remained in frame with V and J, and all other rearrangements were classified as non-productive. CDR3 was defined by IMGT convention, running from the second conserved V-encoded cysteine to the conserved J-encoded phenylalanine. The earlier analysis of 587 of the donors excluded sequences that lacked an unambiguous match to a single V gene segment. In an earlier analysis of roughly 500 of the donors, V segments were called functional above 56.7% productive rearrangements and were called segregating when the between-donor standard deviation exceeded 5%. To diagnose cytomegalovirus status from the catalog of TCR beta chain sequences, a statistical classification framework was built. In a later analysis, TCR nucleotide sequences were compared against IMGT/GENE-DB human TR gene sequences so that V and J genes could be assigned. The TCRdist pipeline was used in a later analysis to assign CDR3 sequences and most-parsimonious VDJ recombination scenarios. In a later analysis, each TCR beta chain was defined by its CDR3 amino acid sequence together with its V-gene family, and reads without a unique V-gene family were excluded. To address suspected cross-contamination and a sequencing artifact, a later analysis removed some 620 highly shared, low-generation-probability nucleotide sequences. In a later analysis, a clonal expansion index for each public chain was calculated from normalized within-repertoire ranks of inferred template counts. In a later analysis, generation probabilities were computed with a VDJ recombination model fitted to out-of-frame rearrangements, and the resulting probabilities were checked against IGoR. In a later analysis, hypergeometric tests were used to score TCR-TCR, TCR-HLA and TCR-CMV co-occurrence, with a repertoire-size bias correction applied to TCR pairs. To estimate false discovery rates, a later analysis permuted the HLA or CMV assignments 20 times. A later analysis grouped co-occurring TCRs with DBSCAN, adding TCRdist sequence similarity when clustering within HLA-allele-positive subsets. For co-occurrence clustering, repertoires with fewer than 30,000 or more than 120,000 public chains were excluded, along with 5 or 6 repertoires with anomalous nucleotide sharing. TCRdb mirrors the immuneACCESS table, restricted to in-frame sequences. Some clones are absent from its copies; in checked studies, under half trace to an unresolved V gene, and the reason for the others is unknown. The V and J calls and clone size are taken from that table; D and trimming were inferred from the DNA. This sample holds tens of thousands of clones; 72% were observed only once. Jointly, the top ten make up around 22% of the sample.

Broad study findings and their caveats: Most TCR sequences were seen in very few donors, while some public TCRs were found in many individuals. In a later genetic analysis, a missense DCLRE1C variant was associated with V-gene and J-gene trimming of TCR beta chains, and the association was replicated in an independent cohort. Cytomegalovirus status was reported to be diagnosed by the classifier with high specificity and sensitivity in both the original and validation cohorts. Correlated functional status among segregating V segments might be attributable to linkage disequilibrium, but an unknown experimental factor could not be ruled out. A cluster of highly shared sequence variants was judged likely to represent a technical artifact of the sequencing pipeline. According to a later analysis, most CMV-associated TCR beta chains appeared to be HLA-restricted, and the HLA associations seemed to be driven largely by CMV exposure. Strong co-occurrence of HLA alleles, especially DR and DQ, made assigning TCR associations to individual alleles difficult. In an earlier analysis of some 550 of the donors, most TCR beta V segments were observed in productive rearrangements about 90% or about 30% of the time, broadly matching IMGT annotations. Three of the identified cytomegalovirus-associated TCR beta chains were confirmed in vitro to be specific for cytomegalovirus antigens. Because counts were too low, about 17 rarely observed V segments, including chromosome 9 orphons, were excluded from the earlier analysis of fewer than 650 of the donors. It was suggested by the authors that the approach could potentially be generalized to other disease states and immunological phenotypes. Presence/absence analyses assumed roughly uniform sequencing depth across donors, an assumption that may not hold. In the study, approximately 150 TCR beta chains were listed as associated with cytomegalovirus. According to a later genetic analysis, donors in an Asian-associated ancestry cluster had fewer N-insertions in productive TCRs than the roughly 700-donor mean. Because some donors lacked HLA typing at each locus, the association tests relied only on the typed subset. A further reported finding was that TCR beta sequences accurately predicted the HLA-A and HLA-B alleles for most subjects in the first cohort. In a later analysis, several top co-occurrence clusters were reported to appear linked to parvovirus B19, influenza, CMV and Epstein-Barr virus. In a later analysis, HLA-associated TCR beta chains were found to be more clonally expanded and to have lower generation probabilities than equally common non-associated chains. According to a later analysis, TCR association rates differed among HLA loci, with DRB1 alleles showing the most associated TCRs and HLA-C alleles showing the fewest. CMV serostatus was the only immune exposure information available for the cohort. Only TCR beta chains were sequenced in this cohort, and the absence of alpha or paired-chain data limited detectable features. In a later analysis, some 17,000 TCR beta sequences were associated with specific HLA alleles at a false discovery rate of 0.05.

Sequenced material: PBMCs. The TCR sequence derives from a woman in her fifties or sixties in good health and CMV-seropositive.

DNA sequence: TGTGCCAGCAGCTTAAGGACCGGACAGGGGAACACTGAAGCTTTCTTT. This codes for CASSLRTGQGNTEAFF. The rearranged chain carries TRBV11-1 and TRBJ1-1; TRBD1 fits 8 bases in the junction. CDR1 SGHAT and CDR2 FQDESV are derived from the germline V gene (reference sequence). Trimming takes 2 bases off V and 1 base off J; junction bases not matched to a gene: 6. Counted from cysteine to phenylalanine, this CDR3 has 16 amino acids. Only the CDR3 DNA stays, 48 bases, in frame from base 1.